A selection of T cell receptor beta chains follows, all from one sample in a study of blood T cell dynamics during melanoma immunotherapy. TCRdb's table, derived via immunoSEQ multiplex PCR, lists solely in-frame clones and lacks some. Here the sample spans under 20,000 clones, about 85% being singletons. This material consisted of blood, taken from a patient treated with checkpoint blockade. These receptors were collected from a human donor with melanoma. Each CDR3 is given with its conserved first and last residue. The D gene is left open where the match is weak. A row's size may be missing; if present it is once, few, many or a size class.

J,size,length,V,D,CDR3,DNA
TRBJ2-5,NA,14,TRBV7-2,TRBD1,CASSFDRGQETQYF,TGTGCCAGCAGCTTCGACAGGGGGCAAGAGACCCAGTACTTC
TRBJ2-1,NA,15,TRBV7-6,TRBD2,CASSSQREGYNEQFF,TGTGCCAGCAGCTCTCAGCGGGAGGGCTACAATGAGCAGTTCTTC
TRBJ2-7,NA,11,TRBV28,NA,CATLAGYEQYF,TGTGCCACCCTAGCCGGTTACGAGCAGTACTTC
TRBJ2-3,NA,16,TRBV18,NA,CASSPRDSDATDTQYF,TGTGCCAGCTCACCCCGGGACTCCGACGCGACAGATACGCAGTATTTT
TRBJ2-1,NA,14,TRBV7-2,NA,CASSPRQENNEQFF,TGTGCCAGCAGCCCCAGACAGGAAAACAATGAGCAGTTCTTC
TRBJ1-5,NA,14,TRBV7-2,NA,CASSSGLNNQPQHF,TGTGCCAGCAGCTCCGGACTGAACAATCAGCCCCAGCATTTT
TRBJ1-2,NA,13,TRBV28,NA,CASRGGGRYGYTF,TGTGCCAGCAGGGGAGGGGGGAGGTATGGCTACACCTTC
TRBJ2-2,NA,15,TRBV6-5,NA,CASSYSGGNTGELFF,TGTGCCAGCAGTTATTCCGGGGGGAACACCGGGGAGCTGTTTTTT
TRBJ2-1,NA,16,TRBV14,NA,CASSRSISGYYNEQFF,TGTGCCAGCAGCCGGTCGATTAGCGGTTATTACAATGAGCAGTTCTTC
TRBJ2-1,NA,14,TRBV11-3,NA,CASSLDPRRGEQFF,TGTGCCAGCAGCTTAGATCCACGGAGAGGCGAGCAGTTCTTC
TRBJ2-7,NA,12,TRBV5-1,NA,CASSLSGYEQYF,TGCGCCAGCAGCTTGTCCGGCTACGAGCAGTACTTC
TRBJ1-4,few,10,TRBV20-1,NA,CSAQAEKLFF,TGCAGTGCTCAGGCCGAAAAACTGTTTTTT
TRBJ2-3,NA,16,TRBV4-3,NA,CASSQDALRSTDTQYF,TGCGCCAGCAGCCAAGACGCACTCCGAAGCACAGATACGCAGTATTTT
TRBJ2-1,NA,14,TRBV11-2,NA,CASTPTSSYNEQFF,TGTGCCAGCACCCCAACCAGCTCCTACAATGAGCAGTTCTTC
TRBJ2-7,NA,14,TRBV7-9,NA,CASSPRDYTYEQYF,TGTGCCAGCAGCCCCCGGGATTATACCTACGAGCAGTACTTC
TRBJ1-2,NA,15,TRBV18,NA,CASSPTALRDYGYTF,TGTGCCAGCTCACCAACAGCCTTAAGGGACTATGGCTACACCTTC
TRBJ2-3,once,16,TRBV19,TRBD1,CASIREQGDGTDTQYF,TGTGCCAGTATTCGGGAACAGGGGGACGGCACAGATACGCAGTATTTT
TRBJ1-5,NA,12,TRBV6-6,NA,CASTGGNQPQHF,TGTGCCAGCACTGGGGGCAATCAGCCCCAGCATTTT
TRBJ2-5,NA,17,TRBV28,TRBD1,CASSSSPGQGPGETQYF,TGTGCCAGCAGTTCCTCCCCAGGACAGGGTCCGGGAGAGACCCAGTACTTC
TRBJ2-7,few,17,TRBV7-9,TRBD2,CASSLASGTPSSYEQYF,TGTGCCAGCAGCTTAGCTAGCGGGACACCCAGCTCCTACGAGCAGTACTTC
TRBJ1-1,few,14,TRBV7-9,NA,CASSLAGGNTEAFF,TGTGCCAGCAGCTTAGCCGGAGGGAACACTGAAGCTTTCTTT
TRBJ1-2,NA,16,TRBV28,NA,CASRLGLGRPAYGYTF,TGTGCCAGCAGGCTAGGGCTGGGGCGACCGGCATATGGCTACACCTTC
TRBJ2-2,NA,16,TRBV5-1,TRBD2,CASSLLAGVNTGELFF,TGCGCCAGCAGCTTGCTAGCGGGAGTGAACACCGGGGAGCTGTTTTTT
TRBJ1-5,NA,12,TRBV5-6,NA,CASSSNNQPQHF,TGTGCCAGCAGCTCTAATAATCAGCCCCAGCATTTT
TRBJ2-7,NA,15,TRBV5-8,TRBD1,CASSARTGGTYEQYF,TGTGCCAGCAGCGCCCGGACAGGGGGAACCTACGAGCAGTACTTC
TRBJ2-1,few,16,TRBV18,NA,CASSPPNGGSYNEQFF,TGTGCCAGCTCACCACCGAACGGGGGATCCTACAATGAGCAGTTCTTC
TRBJ2-1,once,15,TRBV12-5,NA,CASVLRTGLVGEQFF,TGTGCTAGTGTCCTCAGGACGGGATTGGTCGGTGAGCAGTTCTTC
TRBJ2-1,NA,14,TRBV27,NA,CASSWAGQPNGQFF,TGTGCCAGCAGTTGGGCGGGACAGCCGAATGGGCAGTTCTTC
TRBJ2-1,few,16,TRBV7-9,TRBD1,CASSTYRGPPGDEQFF,TGTGCCAGCAGCACCTACAGGGGTCCTCCTGGCGATGAGCAGTTCTTC
TRBJ2-3,NA,14,TRBV6-6,NA,CASSYGGGTDTQYF,TGTGCCAGCAGTTACGGTGGGGGCACAGATACGCAGTATTTT
TRBJ2-7,NA,15,TRBV28,TRBD1,CASSLTPVGGGEQYF,TGTGCCAGCAGTTTGACTCCAGTAGGGGGCGGGGAGCAGTACTTC
TRBJ2-2,NA,19,TRBV18,NA,CASSPKNLASRLDTGELFF,TGTGCCAGCTCACCAAAAAACCTCGCATCTAGATTAGACACCGGGGAGCTGTTTTTT
TRBJ1-2,few,13,TRBV2,TRBD1,CASSVQGAYGYTF,TGTGCCAGCAGTGTTCAGGGGGCCTATGGCTACACCTTC
TRBJ2-5,NA,13,TRBV28,NA,CASSPGPEETQYF,TGTGCCAGCAGCCCGGGACCAGAAGAGACCCAGTACTTC
TRBJ2-3,NA,15,TRBV5-4,NA,CASSLVDYSTDTQYF,TGTGCCAGCAGCTTGGTAGATTATAGCACAGATACGCAGTATTTT
TRBJ2-7,NA,17,TRBV2,TRBD2,CASSRPSGRASSYEQYF,TGTGCCAGCAGTAGGCCTAGCGGGAGGGCGAGCTCCTACGAGCAGTACTTC
TRBJ1-1,NA,15,TRBV27,NA,CASSSYGESNTEAFF,TGTGCCAGCAGTTCTTACGGAGAGTCGAACACTGAAGCTTTCTTT
TRBJ2-3,once,11,TRBV27,NA,CASILSDTQYF,TGTGCCAGCATCCTCTCAGATACGCAGTATTTT
TRBJ2-7,few,13,TRBV2,TRBD1,CASIFGQGQGQYF,TGTGCCAGCATTTTCGGACAGGGTCAGGGGCAGTACTTC
TRBJ2-7,once,17,TRBV7-2,NA,CASSRIVWGRTSYEQYF,TGTGCCAGCAGCCGGATTGTATGGGGGCGGACCTCCTACGAGCAGTACTTC
TRBJ2-2,NA,15,TRBV10-3,TRBD2,CAAGTSGSRTGELFF,TGTGCCGCCGGGACTAGCGGGAGTCGAACCGGGGAGCTGTTTTTT